These 16 T cell receptor beta chains were all obtained from the same sample, sequenced in a study of blood T cell repertoires in COVID-19 (dated by TCRdb to 2020 to 2021). The library was obtained by the immunoSEQ multiplex PCR assay. The source is immuneACCESS, and TCRdb retained only in-frame sequences with V and J called. Part of the clones is not carried over; for the studies checked, unresolved V genes explain less than half of this, and the remainder is unexplained. This sample comprises roughly 130,000 clones, approximately 80% of them detected only once. 1.9% of the sample is in the top ten clones. The specimen sequenced was peripheral blood. These TCRs come from a man in his 70s with acute or convalescent COVID-19.

The V call is TRBV2, the J call TRBJ1-2, with a tentative D call TRBD1 (6 bases). The CDR3 covers 14 residues. Germline CDR1 is SNHLY and CDR2 is FYNNEI. Trimming removed 4 bases from V and 2 bases from J, with 11 bases in between. This CDR3 reads CASSGRGVNYGYTF. The CDR3, as DNA: TGTGCCAGCAGTGGCAGGGGAGTCAACTATGGCTACACCTTC.

This clone has a handful of counts. V usage is TRBV2 and J usage is TRBJ1-2; D unclear. CDR1 and CDR2 from the germline V gene are SNHLY and FYNNEI. Trimming removed 7 bases at V and 3 bases at J, with 15 bases between. The CDR3 spans 14 residues. The chain's CDR3 is CASKVEVWDYGYTF. The CDR3 nucleotides are TGTGCCAGCAAGGTCGAGGTATGGGACTATGGCTACACCTTC.

The V gene is TRBV4-2, the J gene TRBJ2-5, with D tentatively TRBD2 (5 bases). Trimming cost V 1 base and J 5 bases, with 17 bases left between them. Germline V gives CDR1 LGHNA, CDR2 YNFKEQ. This CDR3 contains 16 residues. The CDR3 is CASSQGVGGSSETQYF. The CDR3 nucleotides are TGTGCCAGCAGCCAAGGGGTCGGCGGGTCTTCGGAGACCCAGTACTTC.

The J gene is TRBJ1-1, the V gene TRBV6-5; D uncertain. Trimming stripped 4 bases from V and 2 bases from J, with 5 bases between. Germline-derived CDR1 and CDR2 are MNHEY and SVGAGI. CDR3 length: 12 amino acids. CDR3 sequence reads: CASSSPNTEAFF. In nucleotides, the CDR3 is TGTGCCAGCAGTTCTCCCAACACTGAAGCTTTCTTT.

The gene calls are TRBV10-3 and TRBJ2-3; TRBD2 matches 10 bases. The CDR3 consists of 16 residues. Per the germline V gene, CDR1 is ENHRY and CDR2 is SYGVKD. The V and J ends lost 10 bases and 1 base, in that order; junction bases with no gene match: 11. CDR3: CATKELAGDGTDTQYF. As DNA, the CDR3 is TGTGCCACCAAAGAGCTAGCGGGGGACGGCACAGATACGCAGTATTTT.

This chain connects TRBV5-5 to TRBJ1-3; D is unresolved. Trimming removed 4 bases at V and 0 bases at J, with 11 bases between. Germline CDR1 SGHKS, CDR2 YYEKEE (reference sequence). This CDR3 region has 15 residues. CDR3 loop: CASSREVSSGNTIYF. The CDR3 nucleotides read TGTGCCAGCAGCAGGGAGGTGAGCTCTGGAAACACCATATATTTT.

The chain links TRBV19 to TRBJ1-1; TRBD1 might be the D (5 bases). The CDR3 sequence is 12 residues long. V was clipped by 7 bases and J by 12 bases, with 18 bases between them. CDR1 is LNHDA and CDR2 is SQIVND in the germline V gene (reference sequence). The CDR3 loop is CASISRDSRTFF. The CDR3 nucleotides are TGTGCCAGTATAAGCAGGGATAGTCGGACTTTCTTT.

The J gene is TRBJ2-2, the V gene TRBV7-3; TRBD1 matches 7 bases. Trimming took 5 bases from V and 4 from J; bases not matched to a gene: 7. The CDR3 sequence is 15 residues long. Germline assignment: CDR1 SGHTA and CDR2 FQGTGA. CDR3: CASSPDRAGTGELFF. The DNA for the CDR3 is TGTGCCAGCAGCCCCGACAGGGCGGGCACCGGGGAGCTGTTTTTT.

The chain links TRBV7-9 to TRBJ2-2, with TRBD2 identical over 7 bases. V shed 8 bases, J shed 5 bases, and the junction held 14 bases outside the gene matches. The V gene's germline CDR1 is SEHNR and CDR2 FQNEAQ (reference sequence). There are 16 residues in the CDR3. The CDR3: CASGGPLAGVTGELFF. CDR3 sequence (DNA): TGTGCCAGCGGCGGCCCACTCGCGGGGGTGACCGGGGAGCTGTTTTTT.

The chain combines TRBV2 with TRBJ1-1; 7 positions agree with TRBD1. This CDR3 is built from 13 residues. Germline CDR1 and CDR2: SNHLY and FYNNEI. Losses at the gene ends were 4 bases for V and 4 bases for J; bases not matched to a gene: 3. The CDR3 loop reads CASSGRTGTEAFF. Here the CDR3 DNA reads TGTGCCAGCAGTGGACGGACAGGCACTGAAGCTTTCTTT.

A few counts support this clone. The chain has TRBV6-1 and TRBJ1-6; perhaps TRBD1 as D (6 bases). The CDR3 is made up of 14 amino acids. Trimming shortened V by 3 bases and J by 15 bases, and 18 bases separated the two germline ends. The V gene's germline CDR1 is MNHNS and CDR2 SASEGT. The chain's CDR3 is CASSEVDSLPRLHF. The CDR3 DNA reads as TGTGCCAGCAGTGAGGTGGACAGCCTTCCGCGCCTCCACTTT.

This clone was picked up a small number of times. The chain joins TRBV3-1 (or the pseudogene TRBV3-2) to TRBJ2-4; 9 bases map to TRBD1. Per the germline V gene, CDR1 is LGHDT and CDR2 is YNNKEL (reference sequence). This CDR3 region has 16 residues. J gave up 4 bases and V 4 bases, and 8 bases lay outside the gene matches. In DNA form, the CDR3 reads TGTGCCAGCAGCCCCGCTCGGACAGGGGAGAAAAACATTCAGTACTTC. It translates to CASSPARTGEKNIQYF.

This sequence joins TRBV2 and TRBJ2-7; 8 bases fit TRBD1. There are 13 residues in the CDR3. Germline-derived CDR1 and CDR2 are SNHLY and FYNNEI. Trimming removed 6 bases from V and 6 bases from J; junction bases left unmatched: 7. This CDR3 reads CASSPDRVGEQYF. CDR3 nucleotide sequence: TGTGCCAGCAGCCCGGACAGGGTAGGCGAGCAGTACTTC.

This clone was seen more than once but under ten times. The chain couples TRBV11-2 to TRBJ1-3, with unresolved D. V was trimmed by 6 bases and J by 8 bases, leaving 20 bases between them. The CDR3 covers 15 residues. Germline CDR1 and CDR2: SGHAT and FQNNGV. The CDR3 bases are TGTGCCAGCAGTCGTAGAGGACTCCGGTTGGACACCATATATTTT. This gives the protein CASSRRGLRLDTIYF.

The chain is built from TRBV27 and TRBJ2-7, with a tentative D call TRBD1 (5 bases). Per germline, CDR1 MNHEY and CDR2 SMNVEV (reference sequence). The V and J ends lost 2 bases and 4 bases respectively, with 15 bases between them. This CDR3 contains 15 residues. This CDR3 reads CASSLVGHGKYEQYF. In nucleotides, the CDR3 is TGTGCCAGCAGTTTAGTTGGACACGGAAAATACGAGCAGTACTTC.

This chain joins TRBV9 and TRBJ1-3; D is ambiguous. Germline assignment: CDR1 SGDLS and CDR2 YYNGEE. The CDR3 totals 12 residues. Trimming took 3 bases from V and 3 from J, leaving 4 bases between them. The CDR3 DNA follows: TGTGCCAGCAGCGACAGTGGAAACACCATATATTTT. This sequence encodes CASSDSGNTIYF.